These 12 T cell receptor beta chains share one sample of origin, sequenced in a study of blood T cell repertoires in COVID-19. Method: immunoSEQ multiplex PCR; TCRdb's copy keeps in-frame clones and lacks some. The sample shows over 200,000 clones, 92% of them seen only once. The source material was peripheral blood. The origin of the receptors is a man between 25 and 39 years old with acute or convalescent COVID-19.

The CDR3 region has the DNA TGTGCCAGTAGGACAGCCCTTTTGAACACTGAAGCTTTCTTT. Translated: CASRTALLNTEAFF. The chain combines TRBV19 with TRBJ1-1, with D possibly being TRBD1 (5 bases). The CDR3 extends over 14 amino acids. With 6 bases removed from V and 0 bases from J, the gap between germline ends came to 11 bases. Looked up from germline, CDR1 is LNHDA and CDR2 is SQIVND (reference sequence).

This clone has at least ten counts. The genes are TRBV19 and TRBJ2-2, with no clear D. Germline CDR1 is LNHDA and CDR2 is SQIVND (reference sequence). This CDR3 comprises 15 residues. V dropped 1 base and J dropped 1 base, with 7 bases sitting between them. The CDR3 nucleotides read TGTGCCAGTAGTATAGCGACAAGGAACACCGGGGAGCTGTTTTTT. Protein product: CASSIATRNTGELFF.

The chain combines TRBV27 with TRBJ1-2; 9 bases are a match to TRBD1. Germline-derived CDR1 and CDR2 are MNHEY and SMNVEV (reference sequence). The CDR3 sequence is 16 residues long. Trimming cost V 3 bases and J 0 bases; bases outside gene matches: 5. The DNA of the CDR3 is TGTGCCAGCAGTTTGGACAGGGGCCCACCTAACTATGGCTACACCTTC. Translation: CASSLDRGPPNYGYTF.

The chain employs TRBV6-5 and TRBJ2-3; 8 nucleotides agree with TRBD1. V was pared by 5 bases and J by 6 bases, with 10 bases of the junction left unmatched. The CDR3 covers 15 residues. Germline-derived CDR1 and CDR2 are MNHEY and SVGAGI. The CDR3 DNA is TGTGCCAGCAGTCGAGACAGGGGCCTAGTGGATACGCAGTATTTT. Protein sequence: CASSRDRGLVDTQYF.

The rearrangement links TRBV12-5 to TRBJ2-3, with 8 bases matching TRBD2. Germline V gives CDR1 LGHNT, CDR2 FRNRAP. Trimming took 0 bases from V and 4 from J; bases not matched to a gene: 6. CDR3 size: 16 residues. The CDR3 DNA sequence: TGTGCTAGTGGTTTGGTACGGGGGGGGAGCGCAGATACGCAGTATTTT. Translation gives CASGLVRGGSADTQYF.

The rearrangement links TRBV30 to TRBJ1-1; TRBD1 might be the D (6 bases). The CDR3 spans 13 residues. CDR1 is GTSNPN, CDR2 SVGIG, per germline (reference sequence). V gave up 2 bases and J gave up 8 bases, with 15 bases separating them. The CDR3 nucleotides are TGTGCCTGGAGTCGAAACCGGGACATGGAAGCTTTCTTT. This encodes CAWSRNRDMEAFF.

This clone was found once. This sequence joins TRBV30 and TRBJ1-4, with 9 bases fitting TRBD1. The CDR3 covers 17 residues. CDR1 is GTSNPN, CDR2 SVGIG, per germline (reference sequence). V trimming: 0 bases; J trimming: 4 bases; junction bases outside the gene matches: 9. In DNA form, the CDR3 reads TGTGCCTGGAGTGTACGAGGGACAGGGATAAATAATGAAAAACTGTTTTTT. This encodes CAWSVRGTGINNEKLFF.

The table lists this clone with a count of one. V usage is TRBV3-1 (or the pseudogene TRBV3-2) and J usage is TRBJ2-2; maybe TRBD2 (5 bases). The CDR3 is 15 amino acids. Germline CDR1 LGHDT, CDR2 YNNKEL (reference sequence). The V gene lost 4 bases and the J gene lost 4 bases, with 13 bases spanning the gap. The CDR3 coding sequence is TGTGCCAGCAGCCCCCTCGAGGGCCGCACCGGGGAGCTGTTTTTT. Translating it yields CASSPLEGRTGELFF.

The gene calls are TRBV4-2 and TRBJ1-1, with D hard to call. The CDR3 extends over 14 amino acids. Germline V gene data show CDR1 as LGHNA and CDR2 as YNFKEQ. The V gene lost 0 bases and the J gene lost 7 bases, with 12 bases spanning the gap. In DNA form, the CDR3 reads TGTGCCAGCAGCCAAGATGGGAGATCGTTTGAAGCTTTCTTT. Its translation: CASSQDGRSFEAFF.

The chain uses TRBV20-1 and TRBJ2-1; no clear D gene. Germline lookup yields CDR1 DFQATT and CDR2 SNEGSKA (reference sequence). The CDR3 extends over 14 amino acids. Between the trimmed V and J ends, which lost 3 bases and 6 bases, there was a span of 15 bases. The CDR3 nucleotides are TGCAGTGCTAGTCCGGCTGGGCTACCCAATGAGCAGTTCTTC. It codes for CSASPAGLPNEQFF.

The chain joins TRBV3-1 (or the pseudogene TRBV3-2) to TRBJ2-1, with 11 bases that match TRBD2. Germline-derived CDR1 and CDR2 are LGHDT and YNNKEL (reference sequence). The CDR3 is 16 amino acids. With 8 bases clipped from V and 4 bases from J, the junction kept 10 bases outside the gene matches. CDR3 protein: CASGKWGLAEYNEQFF. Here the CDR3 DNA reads TGTGCCAGCGGCAAATGGGGACTAGCGGAATACAATGAGCAGTTCTTC.

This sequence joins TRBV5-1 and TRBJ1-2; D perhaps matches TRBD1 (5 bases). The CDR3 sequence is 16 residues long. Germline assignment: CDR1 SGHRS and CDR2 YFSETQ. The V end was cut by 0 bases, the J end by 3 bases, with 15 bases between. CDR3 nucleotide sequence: TGCGCCAGCAGCTTGGAACCAGGGACTATAGACTATGGCTACACCTTC. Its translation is CASSLEPGTIDYGYTF.